The source of this TCR beta chain is a study of T-cell reconstitution after alpha-beta-depleted transplantation in children (dated by TCRdb to between 2015 and 2016). For context, the study as a whole: Using TCR repertoire profiling, the study quantitatively followed how T-cell immune reconstitution unfolded in children after TCRalphabeta/CD19-depleted allogeneic hematopoietic cell transplantation.

This clonotype was recorded at least ten times. The target of this receptor is not known. No much larger clone is present one base from it, and per-base qualities are unavailable. Trimming removed 5 bases from V and 6 bases from J, leaving 11 bases between the germline ends. The CDR3 starts with the cysteine, ends with the phenylalanine, and has 13 residues. The sequence is cut down to CDR3 DNA, 39 bases in frame from base 1. Libraries were constructed by PCR. The sequencer was an Illumina HiSeq 2500. TCR library preparation used molecular barcoding, with unique molecular identifiers applied to normalize quantification of the TCRbeta repertoire. TCRdb applied fastp at Q25 and MiXCR to the public reads, then kept only in-frame beta chains. Entries are consolidated by CDR3 protein sequence, retaining the most common genes and DNA. The sample contains a few hundred thousand distinct CDR3 sequences, roughly an eighth of them found a single time. About 5.6% of the sample rests with the top ten.

The sequences come from PBMCs from the stem cell graft donor, collected from the stem cell graft. The V gene is TRBV12-3 or TRBV12-4 and the J gene is TRBJ2-1; no confident D gene assignment can be made. This receptor was obtained from a human donor who donated a stem cell graft to a child with combined immunodeficiency. The CDR3 region has the sequence CASSTIGGNEQFF. The DNA is as follows: TGTGCCAGCAGTACGATTGGTGGCAATGAGCAGTTCTTC.